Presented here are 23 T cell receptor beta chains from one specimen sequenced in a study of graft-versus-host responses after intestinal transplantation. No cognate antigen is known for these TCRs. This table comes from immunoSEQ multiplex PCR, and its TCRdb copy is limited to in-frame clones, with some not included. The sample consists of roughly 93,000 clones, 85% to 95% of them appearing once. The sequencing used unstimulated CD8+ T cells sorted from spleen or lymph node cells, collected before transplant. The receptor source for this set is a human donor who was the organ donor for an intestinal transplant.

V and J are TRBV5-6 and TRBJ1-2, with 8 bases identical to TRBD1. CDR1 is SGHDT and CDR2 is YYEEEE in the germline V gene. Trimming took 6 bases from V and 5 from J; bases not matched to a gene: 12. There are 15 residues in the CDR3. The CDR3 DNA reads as TGTGCCAGCACCCCGACAGGGGATTATAAGTATGGCTACACCTTC. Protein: CASTPTGDYKYGYTF. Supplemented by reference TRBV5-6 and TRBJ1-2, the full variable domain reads DAGVTQSPTHLIKTRGQQVTLRCSPKSGHDTVSWYQQALGQGPQFIFQYYEEEERQRGNFPDRFSGHQFPNYSSELNVNALLLGDSALYLCASTPTGDYKYGYTFGSGTRLTVV.

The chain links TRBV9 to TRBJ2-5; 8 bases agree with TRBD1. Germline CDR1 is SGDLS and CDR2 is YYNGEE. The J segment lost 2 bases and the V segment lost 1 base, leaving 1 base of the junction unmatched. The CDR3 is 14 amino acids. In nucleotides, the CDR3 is TGTGCCAGCAGCGTACAGGGGGCACAAGAGACCCAGTACTTC. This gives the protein CASSVQGAQETQYF.

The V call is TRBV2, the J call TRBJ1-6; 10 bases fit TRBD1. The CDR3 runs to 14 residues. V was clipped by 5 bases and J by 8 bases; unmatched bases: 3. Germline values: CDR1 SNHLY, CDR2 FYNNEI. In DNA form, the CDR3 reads TGTGCCAGCAGTACCGGGACAGGGGATTCACCCCTCCACTTT. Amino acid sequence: CASSTGTGDSPLHF.

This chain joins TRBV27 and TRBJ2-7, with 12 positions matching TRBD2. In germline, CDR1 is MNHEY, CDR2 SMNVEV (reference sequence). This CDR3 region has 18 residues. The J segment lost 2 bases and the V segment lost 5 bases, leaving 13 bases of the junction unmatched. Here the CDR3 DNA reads TGTGCCAGCAGTAGATTGACTAGCGGGGGCTTAACTACCTACGAGCAGTACTTC. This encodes CASSRLTSGGLTTYEQYF.

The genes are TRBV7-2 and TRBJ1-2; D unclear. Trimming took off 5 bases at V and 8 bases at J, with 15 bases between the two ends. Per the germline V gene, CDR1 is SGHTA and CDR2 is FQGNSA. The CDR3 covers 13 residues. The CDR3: CASSDYSEGGYTF. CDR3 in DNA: TGTGCCAGCAGCGACTACAGTGAGGGAGGCTACACCTTC. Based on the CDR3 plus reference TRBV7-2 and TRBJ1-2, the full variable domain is GAGVSQSPSNKVTEKGKDVELRCDPISGHTALYWYRQSLGQGLEFLIYFQGNSAPDKSGLPSDRFSAERTGGSVSTLTIQRTQQEDSAVYLCASSDYSEGGYTFGSGTRLTVV.

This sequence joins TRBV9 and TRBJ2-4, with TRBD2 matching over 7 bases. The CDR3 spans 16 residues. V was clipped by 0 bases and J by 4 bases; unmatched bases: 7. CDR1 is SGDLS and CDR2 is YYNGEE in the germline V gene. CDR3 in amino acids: CASSVGGGEGKNIQYF. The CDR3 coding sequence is TGTGCCAGCAGCGTAGGAGGAGGGGAGGGTAAAAACATTCAGTACTTC.

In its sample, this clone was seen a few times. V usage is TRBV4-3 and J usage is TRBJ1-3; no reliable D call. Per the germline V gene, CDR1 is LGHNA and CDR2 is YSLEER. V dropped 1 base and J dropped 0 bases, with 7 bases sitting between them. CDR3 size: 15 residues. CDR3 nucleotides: TGCGCCAGCAGCCAAGCTGGGCGCTCTGGAAACACCATATATTTT. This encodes CASSQAGRSGNTIYF.

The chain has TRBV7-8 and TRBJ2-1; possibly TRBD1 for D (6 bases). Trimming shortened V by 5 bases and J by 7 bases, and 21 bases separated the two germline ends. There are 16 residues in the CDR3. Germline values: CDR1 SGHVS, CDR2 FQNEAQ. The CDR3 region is CASSQGVGAEHNEQFF. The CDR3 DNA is TGTGCCAGCAGCCAAGGCGTGGGGGCGGAGCATAATGAGCAGTTCTTC.

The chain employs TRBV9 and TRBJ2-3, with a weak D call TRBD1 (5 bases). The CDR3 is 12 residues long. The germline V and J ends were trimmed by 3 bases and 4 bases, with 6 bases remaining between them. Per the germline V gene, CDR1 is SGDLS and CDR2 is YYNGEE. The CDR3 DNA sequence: TGTGCCAGCAGCGAGGGGTCAGATACGCAGTATTTT. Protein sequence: CASSEGSDTQYF.

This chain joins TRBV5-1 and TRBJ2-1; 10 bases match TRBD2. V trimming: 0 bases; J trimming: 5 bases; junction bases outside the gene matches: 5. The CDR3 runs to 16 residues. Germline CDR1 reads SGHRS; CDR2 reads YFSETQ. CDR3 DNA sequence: TGCGCCAGCAGCTTGGAGGAGCGGGGGGGAAACAATGAGCAGTTCTTC. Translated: CASSLEERGGNNEQFF.

The CDR3 spells CASGGQGSNEQFF. CDR3 bases: TGTGCCAGCGGCGGACAGGGGAGCAATGAGCAGTTCTTC. This rearrangement joins TRBV9 to TRBJ2-1; the match to TRBD1 covers 9 bases. The CDR3 loop spans 13 amino acids. Germline assignment: CDR1 SGDLS and CDR2 YYNGEE. Trimming cost V 7 bases and J 6 bases; bases outside gene matches: 5.

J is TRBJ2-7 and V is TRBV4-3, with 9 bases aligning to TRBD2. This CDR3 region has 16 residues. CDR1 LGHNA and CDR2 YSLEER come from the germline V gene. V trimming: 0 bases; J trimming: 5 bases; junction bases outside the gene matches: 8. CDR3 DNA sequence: TGCGCCAGCAGCCAAGATCTGGGCGGGGGGGACCACGAGCAGTACTTC. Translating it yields CASSQDLGGGDHEQYF.

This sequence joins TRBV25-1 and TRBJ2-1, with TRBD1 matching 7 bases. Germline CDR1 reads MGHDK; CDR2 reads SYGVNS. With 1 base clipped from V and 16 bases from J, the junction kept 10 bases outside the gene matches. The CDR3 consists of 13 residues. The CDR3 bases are TGTGCCAGCAGTGAATCGTCGGGGACAGAGGAATTCTTC. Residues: CASSESSGTEEFF. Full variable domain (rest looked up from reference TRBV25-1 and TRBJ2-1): EADIYQTPRYLVIGTGKKITLECSQTMGHDKMYWYQQDPGMELHLIHYSYGVNSTEKGDLSSESTVSRIRTEHFPLTLESARPSHTSQYLCASSESSGTEEFFGPGTRLTVL.

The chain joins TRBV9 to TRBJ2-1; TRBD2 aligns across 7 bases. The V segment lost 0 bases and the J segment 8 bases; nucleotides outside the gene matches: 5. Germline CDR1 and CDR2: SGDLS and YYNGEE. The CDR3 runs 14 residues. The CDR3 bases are TGTGCCAGCAGCGTAGAGTGGGGGGGGGATGAGCAGTTCTTC. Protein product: CASSVEWGGDEQFF.

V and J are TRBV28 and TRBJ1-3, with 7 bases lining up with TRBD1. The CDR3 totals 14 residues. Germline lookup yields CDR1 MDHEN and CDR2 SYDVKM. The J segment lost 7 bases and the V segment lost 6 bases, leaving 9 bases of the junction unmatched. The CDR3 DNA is TGTGCCAGCAGGCCCTACAGGGGTCCGAACACCATATATTTT. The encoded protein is CASRPYRGPNTIYF.

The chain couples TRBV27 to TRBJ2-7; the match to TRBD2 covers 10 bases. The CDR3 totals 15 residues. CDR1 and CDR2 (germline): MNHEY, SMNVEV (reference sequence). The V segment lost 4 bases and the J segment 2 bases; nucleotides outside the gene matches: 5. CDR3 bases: TGTGCCAGCAGTTGGGCTAGCGGGGGCGCCTACGAGCAGTACTTC. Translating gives CASSWASGGAYEQYF.

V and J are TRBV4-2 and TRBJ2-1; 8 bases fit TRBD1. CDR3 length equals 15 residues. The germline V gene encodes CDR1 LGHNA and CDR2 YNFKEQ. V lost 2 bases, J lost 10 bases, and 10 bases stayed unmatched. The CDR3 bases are TGTGCCAGCAGCCAAAGCCAGGGGGCGTTGAGGGAGCAGTTCTTC. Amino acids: CASSQSQGALREQFF.

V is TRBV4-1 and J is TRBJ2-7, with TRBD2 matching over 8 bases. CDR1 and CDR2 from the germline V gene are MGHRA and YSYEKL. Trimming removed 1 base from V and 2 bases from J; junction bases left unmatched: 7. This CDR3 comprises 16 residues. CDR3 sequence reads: CASSQGVSGVTYEQYF. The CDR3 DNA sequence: TGCGCCAGCAGCCAAGGTGTTAGCGGGGTTACCTACGAGCAGTACTTC.

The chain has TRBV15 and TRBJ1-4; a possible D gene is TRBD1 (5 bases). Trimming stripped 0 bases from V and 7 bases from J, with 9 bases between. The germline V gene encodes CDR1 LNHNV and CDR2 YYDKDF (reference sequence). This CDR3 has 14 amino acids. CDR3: CATSRDKGVEKLFF. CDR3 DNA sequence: TGTGCCACCAGCAGAGATAAAGGGGTTGAAAAACTGTTTTTT.

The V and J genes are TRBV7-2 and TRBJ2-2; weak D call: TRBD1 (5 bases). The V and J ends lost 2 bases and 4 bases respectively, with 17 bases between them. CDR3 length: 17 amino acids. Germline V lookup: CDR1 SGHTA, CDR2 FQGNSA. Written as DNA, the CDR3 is TGTGCCAGCAGCTTACCGCAACTGGGGCAGCGCACCGGGGAGCTGTTTTTT. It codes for CASSLPQLGQRTGELFF.

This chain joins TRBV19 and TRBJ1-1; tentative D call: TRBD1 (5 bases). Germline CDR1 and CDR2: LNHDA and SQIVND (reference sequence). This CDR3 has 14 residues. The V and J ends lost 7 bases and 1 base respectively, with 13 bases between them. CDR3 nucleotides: TGTGCCAGTACCCCCCTACAGGAGAACACTGAAGCTTTCTTT. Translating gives CASTPLQENTEAFF.

The CDR3 nucleotides are TGTGCCAGCTGGGCGGGGGCTTATAGCAATCAGCCCCAGCATTTT. Encoded protein: CASWAGAYSNQPQHF. The chain recombines TRBV6-6 with TRBJ1-5, with D possibly being TRBD1 (6 bases). V lost 8 bases to trimming and J lost 0 bases, with 14 bases between them. CDR1 MNHNY and CDR2 SVGAGI come from the germline V gene (reference sequence). The CDR3 extends over 15 amino acids.

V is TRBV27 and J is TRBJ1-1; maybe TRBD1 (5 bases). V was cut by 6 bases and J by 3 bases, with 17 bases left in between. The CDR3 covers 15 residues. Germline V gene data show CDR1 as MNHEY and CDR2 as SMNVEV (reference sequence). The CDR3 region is CASSPVGGLDTEAFF. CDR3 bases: TGTGCCAGCAGCCCCGTCGGGGGGTTGGACACTGAAGCTTTCTTT.